The 10 T cell receptor beta chains below all came from one sample that was sequenced in a study of T cell responses to AZD1222 COVID-19 vaccine. Generated by immunoSEQ multiplex PCR, the TCRdb table keeps only in-frame clones and is missing some. The sample gives some 97,000 clones, roughly 90% of which show up once; roughly 1.8% is in the top ten. The source was peripheral blood, collected on day 0 of AZD1222 vaccination. The receptors were sampled from an adult in good health.

The J gene is TRBJ1-1, the V gene TRBV10-3; D unresolved. The CDR3 loop spans 14 amino acids. V dropped 0 bases and J dropped 6 bases, with 11 bases sitting between them. The germline V gene has CDR1 ENHRY and CDR2 SYGVKD. CDR3 sequence: CAISESMLGSEAFF. The CDR3, as DNA: TGTGCCATCAGTGAGTCGATGTTAGGCTCTGAAGCTTTCTTT.

The chain employs TRBV4-3 and TRBJ2-3, with 8 bases aligning to TRBD1. The CDR3 contains 15 residues. After removal of 4 bases from V and 6 bases from J, the junction contained 9 bases not matched to a gene. Germline assignment: CDR1 LGHNA and CDR2 YSLEER. The CDR3 reads CASSPLDRDADTQYF. In DNA, the CDR3 is TGCGCCAGCAGCCCGTTGGACAGGGATGCGGATACGCAGTATTTT.

CDR3: CSGVRQLNTEAFF. The CDR3 DNA sequence: TGCAGCGGGGTGAGGCAGTTGAACACTGAAGCTTTCTTT. The V gene is TRBV29-1, the J gene TRBJ1-1; D is unclear. This CDR3 is 13 amino acids long. Germline V gives CDR1 SQVTM, CDR2 ANQGSEA. Trimming took off 7 bases at V and 0 bases at J, with 12 bases between the two ends.

CDR3 residues: CASSAEGAWDNEQFF. The CDR3 nucleotides read TGTGCCAGCAGTGCCGAAGGGGCATGGGACAATGAGCAGTTCTTC. V is TRBV6-4 and J is TRBJ2-1; perhaps TRBD1 as D (5 bases). V gave up 4 bases and J gave up 5 bases, with 15 bases separating them. The CDR3 extends over 15 amino acids. CDR1 and CDR2 (germline): MRHNA, SNTAGT.

The chain couples TRBV6-2 or TRBV6-3 to TRBJ2-7; 11 bases fit TRBD2. The CDR3 has 15 amino acids. From germline, CDR1 is MNHEY and CDR2 SVGEGT. Trimming removed 4 bases from V and 3 bases from J; junction bases left unmatched: 5. As DNA, the CDR3 is TGTGCCAGCAGTTCCCCCGGACTAGCGGGCTACGAGCAGTACTTC. It is translated as CASSSPGLAGYEQYF.

This clone was seen just once. The CDR3 here is CASSMGGGRAGDEQFF. DNA for the CDR3: TGTGCCAGTAGTATGGGTGGCGGGAGGGCCGGAGATGAGCAGTTCTTC. The rearrangement links TRBV19 to TRBJ2-1; 9 nucleotides align to TRBD2. The CDR3 runs to 16 residues. Losses at the gene ends were 3 bases for V and 8 bases for J; bases not matched to a gene: 11. Germline values: CDR1 LNHDA, CDR2 SQIVND (reference sequence).

The rearrangement uses TRBV2 and TRBJ2-1, with 13 bases identical to TRBD2. V lost 7 bases, J lost 0 bases, and 9 bases stayed unmatched. Per germline, CDR1 SNHLY and CDR2 FYNNEI. The CDR3 covers 18 residues. The CDR3 sequence: CASKRFGTSGASYNEQFF. Here the CDR3 DNA reads TGTGCCAGCAAACGTTTTGGGACTAGCGGGGCCTCCTACAATGAGCAGTTCTTC.

This sequence joins TRBV7-2 and TRBJ2-1; 9 bases map to TRBD2. The germline V gene encodes CDR1 SGHTA and CDR2 FQGNSA. V lost 1 base and J lost 2; bases outside the gene matches: 9. The CDR3 is 18 amino acids. The CDR3 DNA reads as TGTGCCAGCAGCTTAGGCCCCTCGACTAGCGGAACCTACAATGAGCAGTTCTTC. Protein: CASSLGPSTSGTYNEQFF.

V and J are TRBV6-6 and TRBJ1-2, with D possibly TRBD1 on 5 matching bases. The CDR3 consists of 13 residues. Deletions cut 6 bases from V and 3 bases from J, with 11 bases between. Germline assignment: CDR1 MNHNY and CDR2 SVGAGI (reference sequence). Here the CDR3 DNA reads TGTGCCAGCAGCGATACAGGCTACTATGGCTACACCTTC. Translating gives CASSDTGYYGYTF.

This clone appeared a few times. The chain is built from TRBV29-1 and TRBJ2-2, with D perhaps TRBD1 (6 bases). Germline V gene sequence: CDR1 SQVTM, CDR2 ANQGSEA. The CDR3 spans 14 residues. Trimming took off 1 base at V and 7 bases at J, with 13 bases between the two ends. The CDR3 spells CSVEGPRGHGELFF. For the CDR3, the DNA is TGCAGCGTTGAAGGACCGAGGGGACACGGGGAGCTGTTTTTT.